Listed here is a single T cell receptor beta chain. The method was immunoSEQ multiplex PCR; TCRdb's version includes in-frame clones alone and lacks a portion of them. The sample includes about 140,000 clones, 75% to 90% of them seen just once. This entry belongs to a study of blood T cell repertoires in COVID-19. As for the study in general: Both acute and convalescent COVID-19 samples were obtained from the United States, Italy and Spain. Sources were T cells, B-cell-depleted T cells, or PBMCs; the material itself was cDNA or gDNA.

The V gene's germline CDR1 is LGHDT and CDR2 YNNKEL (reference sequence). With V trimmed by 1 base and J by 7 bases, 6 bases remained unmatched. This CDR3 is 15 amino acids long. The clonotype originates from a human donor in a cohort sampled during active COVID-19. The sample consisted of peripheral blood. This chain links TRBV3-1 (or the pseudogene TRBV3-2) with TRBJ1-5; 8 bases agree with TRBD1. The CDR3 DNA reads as TGTGCCAGCAGCCAAGTTGGCAGGGGGCCGCAGCCCCAGCATTTT. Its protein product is CASSQVGRGPQPQHF.